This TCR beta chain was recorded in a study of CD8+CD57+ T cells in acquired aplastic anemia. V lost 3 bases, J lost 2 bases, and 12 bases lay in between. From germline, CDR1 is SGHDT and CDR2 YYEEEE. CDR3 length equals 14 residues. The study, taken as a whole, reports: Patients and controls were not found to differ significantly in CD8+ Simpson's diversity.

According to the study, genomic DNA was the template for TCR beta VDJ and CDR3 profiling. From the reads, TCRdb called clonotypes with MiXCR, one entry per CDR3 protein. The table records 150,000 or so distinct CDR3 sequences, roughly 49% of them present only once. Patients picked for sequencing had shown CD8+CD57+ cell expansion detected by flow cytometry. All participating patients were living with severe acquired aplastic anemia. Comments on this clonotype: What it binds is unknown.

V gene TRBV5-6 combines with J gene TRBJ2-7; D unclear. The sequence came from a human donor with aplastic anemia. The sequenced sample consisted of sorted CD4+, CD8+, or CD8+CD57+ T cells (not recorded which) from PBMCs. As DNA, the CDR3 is TGTGCCAGCAGCTCTGGTCTTTGGACCTACGAGCAGTACTTC. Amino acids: CASSSGLWTYEQYF.